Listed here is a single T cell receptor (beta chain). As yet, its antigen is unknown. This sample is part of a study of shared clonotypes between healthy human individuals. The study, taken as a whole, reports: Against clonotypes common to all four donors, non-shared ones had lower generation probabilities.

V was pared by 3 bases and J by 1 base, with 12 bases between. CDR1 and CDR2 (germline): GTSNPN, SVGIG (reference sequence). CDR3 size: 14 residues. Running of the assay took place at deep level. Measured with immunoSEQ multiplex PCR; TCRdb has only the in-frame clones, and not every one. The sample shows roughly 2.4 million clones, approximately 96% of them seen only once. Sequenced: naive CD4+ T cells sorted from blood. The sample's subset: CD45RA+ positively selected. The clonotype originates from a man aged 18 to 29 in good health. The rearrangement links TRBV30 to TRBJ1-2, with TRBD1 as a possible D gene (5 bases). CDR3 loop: CAWSPFDSNYGYTF. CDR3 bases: TGTGCCTGGAGCCCCTTCGACAGTAACTATGGCTACACCTTC.